This TCR beta chain was sequenced during a study of early T cells in non-severe SARS-CoV-2 infection. Study-level information: The chains were unpaired, and the sequenced material was bulk RNA from unsorted whole blood. Study-level findings and limits: Private and CD4 specificities were missed by VDJdb matching, which favored anti-spike CD8 responses.

Worth noting for this clonotype: Its specificity is unknown.

V was trimmed by 4 bases and J by 2 bases, leaving 13 bases between them. Germline V gene lookup returns CDR1 SGDLS and CDR2 YYNGEE. This CDR3 spans 14 amino acids. The library protocol tagged individual cDNA molecules with unique molecular identifiers. TCRdb reanalysed the 5' RACE reads using MiXCR and keeps one entry per CDR3 protein. This sample has around 29,000 distinct CDR3 sequences, with about 10% found just once. The sample comprised whole blood. V and J are TRBV9 and TRBJ2-7, with D perhaps being TRBD1 or TRBD2 (5 bases each). The clonotype originates from an adult who was a healthcare worker with PCR-confirmed SARS-CoV-2 infection or an uninfected control (not recorded which). The DNA of the CDR3 is TGTGCCAGCAGCCGGGACGTAGGACCCTACGAGCAGTACTTC. Translating it yields CASSRDVGPYEQYF. Full variable domain (missing parts from reference TRBV9 and TRBJ2-7): DSGVTQTPKHLITATGQRVTLRCSPRSGDLSVYWYQQSLDQGLQFLIQYYNGEERAKGNILERFSAQQFPDLHSELNLSSLELGDSALYFCASSRDVGPYEQYFGPGTRLTVT.